Shown below are 27 T cell receptor beta chains from a single sample sequenced in a study of cytomegalovirus exposure and HLA in healthy donors. Use of 60 Vbeta and 13 Jbeta primers characterized the PCR. Libraries were prepared by immunoSEQ multiplex PCR; TCRdb keeps only in-frame clonotypes and omits some of them. Of approximately 150,000 clones listed, approximately 80% are singletons. The sample was PBMCs. The receptors were gathered from a man between 18 and 35 years old in good health and CMV-seropositive.

The chain combines TRBV5-6 with TRBJ2-1; TRBD2 matches at 11 bases. From germline, CDR1 is SGHDT and CDR2 YYEEEE. CDR3 size: 14 residues. V was clipped by 0 bases and J by 8 bases; unmatched bases: 1. CDR3 residues: CASSLGLAGYEQFF. CDR3 bases: TGTGCCAGCAGCTTGGGACTAGCGGGATATGAGCAGTTCTTC.

This chain links TRBV5-1 with TRBJ2-5, with D possibly being TRBD2 (5 bases). The DNA end is a closer match to TRBJ2-7, so the J assignment may be wrong. The germline CDR1 and CDR2 sequences are SGHRS and YFSETQ. The CDR3 runs to 13 residues. The chain's CDR3 is CASSLRGGYEQYF. CDR3 coding DNA: TGCGCCAGCAGCCTCCGGGGTGGATACGAGCAGTACTTC.

The CDR3: CASSTHTGTNSYEQYF. As DNA, the CDR3 is TGTGCCAGCAGCACGCATACCGGGACTAACTCCTACGAGCAGTACTTC. The V and J genes are TRBV7-6 and TRBJ2-7, with 7 bases identical to TRBD2. J gave up 0 bases and V 5 bases, and 10 bases lay outside the gene matches. Germline V gene lookup returns CDR1 SGHVS and CDR2 FNYEAQ. The CDR3 is made up of 16 amino acids.

The rearrangement links TRBV5-1 to TRBJ2-4, with a weak D call TRBD1 (6 bases). Trimming removed 1 base at V and 8 bases at J, with 16 bases between. CDR1 SGHRS and CDR2 YFSETQ come from the germline V gene. CDR3 length: 15 amino acids. The CDR3 protein is CASSLSGGRSDIQYF. The CDR3 nucleotides are TGCGCCAGCAGCTTGTCTGGGGGCAGGTCGGACATTCAGTACTTC.

The V call is TRBV28, the J call TRBJ1-1; D is possibly TRBD1 (5 bases). V was cut by 2 bases and J by 3 bases, with 10 bases left in between. The CDR3 covers 14 residues. Germline CDR1 is MDHEN and CDR2 is SYDVKM. The CDR3 sequence is CASSLDTGDTEAFF. In DNA form, the CDR3 reads TGTGCCAGCAGTTTAGACACAGGAGACACTGAAGCTTTCTTT. The full variable domain, rest sourced from reference TRBV28 and TRBJ1-1, is DVKVTQSSRYLVKRTGEKVFLECVQDMDHENMFWYRQDPGLGLRLIYFSYDVKMKEKGDIPEGYSVSREKKERFSLILESASTNQTSMYLCASSLDTGDTEAFFGQGTRLTVV.

Note on this clone: Without the conserved terminal phenylalanine or tryptophan, this CDR3 likely stems from a read error. The genes are TRBV10-2 and TRBJ1-6, with 9 bases matching TRBD1. CDR1 is WSHSY, CDR2 SAAADI, per germline. V trimming: 7 bases; J trimming: 7 bases; junction bases outside the gene matches: 14. The CDR3 extends over 17 amino acids. The CDR3 DNA sequence: TGCGCCAGCAACTCGGGACAGGGAACGGGTATCAATTCACCCCTCCACCTT. Encoded protein: CASNSGQGTGINSPLHL.

The count of this clone is one. The chain recombines TRBV29-1 with TRBJ1-2; D is perhaps TRBD1 (5 bases). CDR3 length equals 14 residues. Germline V lookup: CDR1 SQVTM, CDR2 ANQGSEA. Between the trimmed V and J ends, which lost 4 bases and 4 bases, there was a span of 16 bases. The chain's CDR3 is CSVADPGGPYGYTF. For the CDR3, the DNA is TGCAGCGTTGCGGACCCCGGGGGTCCCTATGGCTACACCTTC.

This sequence joins TRBV27 and TRBJ1-5; 10 positions match TRBD1. With V trimmed by 5 bases and J by 7 bases, 11 bases remained unmatched. CDR3 length: 16 amino acids. Germline CDR1 MNHEY, CDR2 SMNVEV (reference sequence). CDR3 nucleotides: TGTGCCAGCAGTAGCAGCCGGGACAGGGGATTGCAGCCCCAGCATTTT. This codes for CASSSSRDRGLQPQHF.

The CDR3 region has the DNA TGTGCCAGCAGCTTGTTGCGGTGGCAGGGTGATGCCGGGGAGCTGTTTTTT. This gives the protein CASSLLRWQGDAGELFF. The V and J genes are TRBV5-4 and TRBJ2-2, with D possibly matching TRBD1 (5 bases). CDR1 SGHNT and CDR2 YYREEE come from the germline V gene (reference sequence). V lost 1 base, J lost 6 bases, and 19 bases lay in between. The CDR3 totals 17 residues.

CDR3 DNA sequence: TGTGCCAGCAGTTTAAAAGGGCCCGCGGGCTATGGCTACACCTTC. Translated, it gives CASSLKGPAGYGYTF. The chain recombines TRBV28 with TRBJ1-2; D remains ambiguous. Trimming cost V 2 bases and J 4 bases, with 14 bases left between them. Germline V gene data show CDR1 as MDHEN and CDR2 as SYDVKM. The CDR3 totals 15 residues.

The chain combines TRBV25-1 with TRBJ2-5; no clear D. The J call may not be correct, given that the DNA end is closer to TRBJ2-7. This CDR3 has 14 amino acids. The germline CDR1 and CDR2 sequences are MGHDK and SYGVNS. The CDR3 region is CASSESGRGYEQYF. CDR3 nucleotide sequence: TGTGCCAGCAGTGAATCTGGCAGAGGCTACGAGCAGTACTTC.

The chain uses TRBV10-2 and TRBJ2-7, with TRBD1 matching 10 bases. Germline CDR1 reads WSHSY; CDR2 reads SAAADI. The CDR3 covers 17 residues. V shed 4 bases, J shed 5 bases, and the junction held 14 bases outside the gene matches. The CDR3 region has the DNA TGCGCCAGCAGTGGGACGTGGGTGAGGACAGGGGGGGACGAGCAGTACTTC. This gives the protein CASSGTWVRTGGDEQYF.

The chain couples TRBV18 to TRBJ1-2, with TRBD1 matching over 11 bases. Germline V CDR1 and CDR2: KGHSH, LQKENI. V lost 3 bases and J lost 4; bases outside the gene matches: 10. The CDR3 consists of 17 residues. CDR3 sequence (DNA): TGTGCCAGCTCACCCAGGGACAGGGGGTCTGGGTTCTATGGCTACACCTTC. Its protein product is CASSPRDRGSGFYGYTF.

The chain is built from TRBV5-8 and TRBJ2-5; no definite D call. The germline V and J ends were trimmed by 2 bases and 4 bases, with 6 bases remaining between them. Germline values: CDR1 SGHTS, CDR2 YDEGEE. The CDR3 totals 12 residues. The CDR3 bases are TGTGCCAGCAGCTTACTCCGAGAGACCCAGTACTTC. This sequence encodes CASSLLRETQYF.

V gene TRBV6-5 combines with J gene TRBJ1-1; D gene uncertain. Trimming pared 0 bases from V and 3 bases from J, leaving 11 bases between. The germline CDR1 and CDR2 sequences are MNHEY and SVGAGI. The CDR3 has 15 amino acids. CDR3 sequence: CASSYSTQEDTEAFF. In DNA form, the CDR3 reads TGTGCCAGCAGTTACTCGACGCAGGAAGACACTGAAGCTTTCTTT.

The V and J genes are TRBV5-6 and TRBJ1-1, with D possibly TRBD1 on 5 matching bases. Trimming removed 4 bases from V and 4 bases from J, with 11 bases in between. Germline V gives CDR1 SGHDT, CDR2 YYEEEE. The CDR3 consists of 13 residues. CDR3 in amino acids: CASSPGESTEAFF. In DNA, the CDR3 is TGTGCCAGCAGCCCGGGGGAGAGCACTGAAGCTTTCTTT.

This sequence joins TRBV5-4 and TRBJ2-1; 10 bases line up with TRBD2. The ends lost 6 bases at V and 9 bases at J; junction bases unmatched: 15. The CDR3 loop spans 16 amino acids. Germline CDR1 is SGHNT and CDR2 is YYREEE (reference sequence). The CDR3 region is CASNPNLAGAYGEQFF. DNA for the CDR3: TGTGCCAGCAACCCTAATCTAGCGGGAGCATATGGTGAGCAGTTCTTC.

About this clone: It is likely a read error, because the conserved phenylalanine at the end of the CDR3 is missing. This chain links TRBV7-9 with TRBJ1-6; no reliable D call. Germline CDR1 and CDR2: SEHNR and FQNEAQ (reference sequence). The CDR3 covers 15 residues. V lost 5 bases and J 7 bases, leaving 15 bases between the germline ends. Here the CDR3 reads CASSPKGAHNSPLHL. The CDR3 coding sequence is TGTGCCAGCAGCCCAAAGGGAGCACACAATTCACCCCTCCACCTT.

The V gene is TRBV16, the J gene TRBJ2-1; D gene ambiguous. Deletions cut 0 bases from V and 9 bases from J, with 6 bases between. This CDR3 region has 12 residues. Germline V gene data show CDR1 as KGHSY and CDR2 as FQNENV. CDR3 region: CASSQSSREQFF. Here the CDR3 DNA reads TGTGCCAGCAGCCAATCGAGTCGTGAGCAGTTCTTC.

This clone was seen just once. The rearrangement joins TRBV6-4 to TRBJ1-1; TRBD1 might be the D (6 bases). V was pared by 2 bases and J by 11 bases, with 18 bases between. Germline-derived CDR1 and CDR2 are MRHNA and SNTAGT. The CDR3 covers 14 residues. CDR3: CASSDPQGLAAAFF. The CDR3 DNA follows: TGTGCCAGCAGTGACCCACAGGGATTGGCGGCGGCTTTCTTT.

This chain uses TRBV5-6 with TRBJ1-2; tentatively, D is TRBD1 (6 bases). V was trimmed by 4 bases and J by 4 bases, leaving 23 bases between them. The CDR3 runs 17 residues. Germline V CDR1 and CDR2: SGHDT, YYEEEE. CDR3 sequence: CASSTGGVSGAGYGYTF. DNA of the CDR3: TGTGCCAGCAGCACAGGTGGTGTTTCAGGGGCGGGCTATGGCTACACCTTC.

The chain is built from TRBV6-1 and TRBJ1-4, with 7 bases lining up with TRBD1. This CDR3 has 17 residues. The V segment lost 0 bases and the J segment 1 base; nucleotides outside the gene matches: 5. Per germline, CDR1 MNHNS and CDR2 SASEGT. The CDR3 sequence: CASSEARGLGTNEKLFF. The CDR3, as DNA: TGTGCCAGCAGTGAAGCTAGGGGGCTAGGAACTAATGAAAAACTGTTTTTT.

The rearrangement uses TRBV29-1 and TRBJ1-3, with a possible D match to TRBD1 (5 bases). CDR1 and CDR2 from the germline V gene are SQVTM and ANQGSEA. V lost 7 bases, J lost 4 bases, and 20 bases lay in between. The CDR3 consists of 15 residues. The DNA for the CDR3 is TGCAGCGCCATACAGGATTACGCTAGGGGAAACACCATATATTTT. Amino acid sequence: CSAIQDYARGNTIYF.

The chain employs TRBV25-1 and TRBJ1-2; TRBD1 might be the D (5 bases). V lost 6 bases to trimming and J lost 8 bases, with 16 bases between them. This CDR3 contains 13 residues. Germline CDR1 reads MGHDK; CDR2 reads SYGVNS. CDR3 nucleotides: TGTGCCAGCAGGGAAGGGGAGTGGAAGGGCTACACCTTC. This gives the protein CASREGEWKGYTF.

This clone was found a few times. V is TRBV10-2 and J is TRBJ1-5; 8 bases are shared with TRBD1. Trimming took 4 bases from V and 6 from J; bases not matched to a gene: 5. This CDR3 is 14 amino acids long. Germline loops: CDR1 WSHSY, CDR2 SAAADI. The CDR3 sequence is CASSVDRAGQPQHF. The CDR3 nucleotides read TGCGCCAGCAGTGTGGACAGGGCGGGTCAGCCCCAGCATTTT.

The genes are TRBV28 and TRBJ1-5; maybe TRBD1 (5 bases). Per germline, CDR1 MDHEN and CDR2 SYDVKM. V lost 7 bases to trimming and J lost 2 bases, with 15 bases between them. The CDR3 is 15 amino acids. The CDR3 DNA is TGTGCCAGCATCGCGGGGGGGGGTGGCAATCAGCCCCAGCATTTT. The encoded protein is CASIAGGGGNQPQHF.

This rearrangement joins TRBV28 to TRBJ2-5; D is perhaps TRBD1 (6 bases). The CDR3 runs 13 residues. Germline V gene lookup returns CDR1 MDHEN and CDR2 SYDVKM. Trimming removed 8 bases at V and 2 bases at J, with 12 bases between. The CDR3: CASLLQGQETQYF. CDR3 in DNA: TGTGCCAGCTTATTACAGGGACAAGAGACCCAGTACTTC.